This T cell receptor beta chain derives from a study of blood T cell repertoires in COVID-19. This CDR3 is 14 amino acids long. Per germline, CDR1 SGHTA and CDR2 FQGNSA. V was clipped by 3 bases and J by 3 bases, with 11 bases between them. Everyone who took part was roughly 18 to 89 years old, and they came from about two dozen US areas. Profiling relied on immunoSEQ multiplex PCR, and the TCRdb table lists in-frame clones only, not all of them. In the table there are about 310,000 clones, 80% to 90% of which are singletons. V usage is TRBV7-2 and J usage is TRBJ1-1; possible D gene TRBD1, 6 bases. This clonotype was obtained from a man in his thirties or forties who had recovered from COVID-19. Sequencing was performed on PBMCs or T cells enriched from blood (not recorded which). The DNA of the CDR3 is TGTGCCAGCAGCTTTACAGGGACCTACACTGAAGCTTTCTTT. This gives the protein CASSFTGTYTEAFF.